This passage covers 18 T cell receptor beta chains from one sample sequenced in a study of cytomegalovirus exposure and HLA in healthy donors. With 60 Vbeta and 13 Jbeta primers, the PCR was carried out. The data were produced by immunoSEQ multiplex PCR, yet TCRdb's version contains in-frame clones alone and is incomplete. Recorded for this sample: more than 95,000 clones. What was sequenced was PBMCs. The receptors originated from a man in his forties in good health and CMV-seronegative.

The V gene is TRBV25-1, the J gene TRBJ1-4; 7 bases agree with TRBD1. CDR3 size: 14 residues. Germline loops: CDR1 MGHDK, CDR2 SYGVNS. The V segment lost 4 bases and the J segment 7 bases; nucleotides outside the gene matches: 6. The CDR3, as DNA: TGTGCCAGCAGTGTACCAGGGGGTAGTGAAAAACTGTTTTTT. Its protein is CASSVPGGSEKLFF.

This chain uses TRBV6-1 with TRBJ2-5; TRBD2 matches 8 bases. After removal of 2 bases from V and 4 bases from J, the junction contained 9 bases not matched to a gene. Germline lookup yields CDR1 MNHNS and CDR2 SASEGT. The CDR3 spans 16 residues. Here the CDR3 reads CASSERGLGVGETQYF. The CDR3 DNA is TGTGCCAGCAGTGAAAGGGGACTAGGGGTAGGAGAGACCCAGTACTTC.

The CDR3 nucleotides read TGTGCCAGCAGCTTGGGGACTAGCGGGAACAATGAGCAGTTCTTC. Translation: CASSLGTSGNNEQFF. The chain carries TRBV5-6 and TRBJ2-1; 12 bases line up with TRBD2. The germline V gene has CDR1 SGHDT and CDR2 YYEEEE. V lost 0 bases to trimming and J lost 5 bases; unmatched junction nucleotides: 0. The CDR3 covers 15 residues.

V gene TRBV18 combines with J gene TRBJ1-2; no clear D. The CDR3 is 13 residues long. The V and J ends lost 3 bases and 8 bases respectively, with 13 bases between them. Per germline, CDR1 KGHSH and CDR2 LQKENI. CDR3 amino acids: CASSPYHMEGYTF. The CDR3 DNA sequence: TGTGCCAGCTCACCGTATCACATGGAGGGCTACACCTTC.

The V and J genes are TRBV18 and TRBJ1-4; TRBD1 matches at 7 bases. CDR3 length: 14 amino acids. V lost 5 bases to trimming and J lost 1 base; unmatched junction nucleotides: 1. Per germline, CDR1 KGHSH and CDR2 LQKENI. Written as DNA, the CDR3 is TGTGCCAGCTCAAGGGACAGAACTAATGAAAAACTGTTTTTT. Translation: CASSRDRTNEKLFF.

The chain combines TRBV7-2 with TRBJ2-1, with D maybe TRBD2 (5 bases). CDR1 is SGHTA, CDR2 FQGNSA, per germline. The CDR3 length is 15 residues. Trimming cost V 1 base and J 5 bases, with 12 bases left between them. The CDR3 DNA reads TGTGCCAGCAGCTTAGATTGGACGGGAAACAATGAGCAGTTCTTC. Translating gives CASSLDWTGNNEQFF. Combining the CDR3 with reference TRBV7-2 and TRBJ2-1 gives the whole variable domain GAGVSQSPSNKVTEKGKDVELRCDPISGHTALYWYRQSLGQGLEFLIYFQGNSAPDKSGLPSDRFSAERTGGSVSTLTIQRTQQEDSAVYLCASSLDWTGNNEQFFGPGTRLTVL.

The genes are TRBV5-1 and TRBJ1-2, with 12 nucleotides matching TRBD1. The CDR3 length is 16 residues. Looked up from germline, CDR1 is SGHRS and CDR2 is YFSETQ. J was trimmed by 3 bases and V by 3 bases; bases with no gene match: 6. DNA of the CDR3: TGCGCCAGCAGCTCCGGGACAGGGGGCAATTACTATGGCTACACCTTC. Amino acids: CASSSGTGGNYYGYTF.

The chain employs TRBV29-1 and TRBJ2-1; TRBD2 agrees at 9 bases. The CDR3 consists of 14 residues. Trimming at V came to 8 bases and at J to 4 bases, leaving 9 bases not matched to a gene. Germline CDR1 is SQVTM and CDR2 is ANQGSEA. CDR3 sequence reads: CSHVGGRGYNEQFF. The CDR3 nucleotides read TGCAGCCACGTCGGCGGGAGGGGATACAATGAGCAGTTCTTC.

V is TRBV30 and J is TRBJ1-5, with TRBD1 identical over 7 bases. This CDR3 contains 14 residues. Germline-derived CDR1 and CDR2 are GTSNPN and SVGIG (reference sequence). V trimming: 0 bases; J trimming: 3 bases; junction bases outside the gene matches: 2. The CDR3 loop is CAWSVGTVNQPQHF. The CDR3 coding sequence is TGTGCCTGGAGTGTAGGGACAGTCAATCAGCCCCAGCATTTT.

V gene TRBV6-5 combines with J gene TRBJ2-5; D is undetermined. CDR1 is MNHEY and CDR2 is SVGAGI in the germline V gene. CDR3 size: 13 residues. Trimming took 5 bases from V and 11 from J, leaving 18 bases between them. The CDR3 nucleotides read TGTGCCAGCAGTCCCCTGTTAACCCTGGAGCAGTACTTC. This sequence encodes CASSPLLTLEQYF.

The chain carries TRBV9 and TRBJ2-3; D is unclear. The CDR3 contains 16 residues. V lost 6 bases, J lost 0 bases, and 17 bases lay in between. From germline, CDR1 is SGDLS and CDR2 YYNGEE. The CDR3 nucleotides read TGTGCCAGCACCCTTACTGCGACGGGTAGCACAGATACGCAGTATTTT. It yields the protein CASTLTATGSTDTQYF.

The chain combines TRBV29-1 with TRBJ2-1, with TRBD1 matching 11 bases. Unmatched junction bases numbered 14, after V lost 6 bases and J lost 1 base. CDR1 and CDR2 (germline): SQVTM, ANQGSEA. The CDR3 covers 18 residues. The DNA for the CDR3 is TGCAGCGTCCTCTCGTTCACCGGGACAGGGGGATCCTACAATGAGCAGTTCTTC. Translation gives CSVLSFTGTGGSYNEQFF.

V and J are TRBV6-1 and TRBJ2-3; 9 bases are a match to TRBD1. Germline CDR1 is MNHNS and CDR2 is SASEGT. Trimming removed 1 base from V and 4 bases from J; junction bases left unmatched: 6. The CDR3 length is 16 residues. CDR3 sequence reads: CASSEVSGQGSDTQYF. CDR3 coding DNA: TGTGCCAGCAGTGAAGTCTCCGGACAGGGGTCAGATACGCAGTATTTT.

This chain joins TRBV19 and TRBJ1-5; 9 bases agree with TRBD1. V was pared by 7 bases and J by 6 bases, with 7 bases of the junction left unmatched. Germline CDR1 reads LNHDA; CDR2 reads SQIVND (reference sequence). This CDR3 has 14 amino acids. DNA of the CDR3: TGTGCCAGTAAAAGGGACAGGGAGGGTCAGCCCCAGCATTTT. Translation: CASKRDREGQPQHF.

The chain employs TRBV5-4 and TRBJ2-7; D is unresolved. The V end was cut by 2 bases, the J end by 4 bases, with 10 bases between. Germline CDR1 SGHNT, CDR2 YYREEE (reference sequence). The CDR3 spans 13 residues. CDR3 region: CASSLESEYEQYF. The CDR3 coding sequence is TGTGCCAGCAGCTTAGAATCCGAGTACGAGCAGTACTTC.

J is TRBJ1-1 and V is TRBV4-3; 9 bases line up with TRBD1. The CDR3 runs 18 residues. V gave up 4 bases and J gave up 3 bases; unmatched junction bases: 15. CDR1 and CDR2 from the germline V gene are LGHNA and YSLEER. This chain's CDR3 is CASSPKLSRTGVDTEAFF. The CDR3 DNA sequence: TGCGCCAGCAGCCCGAAATTAAGCAGGACAGGGGTGGACACTGAAGCTTTCTTT.

The chain uses TRBV10-3 and TRBJ1-1; D unclear. The CDR3 has 14 residues. Germline V gene sequence: CDR1 ENHRY, CDR2 SYGVKD. Trimming took off 10 bases at V and 0 bases at J, with 15 bases between the two ends. The CDR3: CATQAELMNTEAFF. CDR3 coding DNA: TGTGCCACCCAAGCGGAGTTAATGAACACTGAAGCTTTCTTT.

V usage is TRBV18 and J usage is TRBJ1-1, with D unresolved. The length of the CDR3 is 14 residues. V lost 3 bases and J lost 1, with 9 bases in between. CDR1 and CDR2 from the germline V gene are KGHSH and LQKENI. CDR3 loop: CASSPAQSNTEAFF. Here the CDR3 DNA reads TGTGCCAGCTCACCGGCTCAGTCGAACACTGAAGCTTTCTTT.